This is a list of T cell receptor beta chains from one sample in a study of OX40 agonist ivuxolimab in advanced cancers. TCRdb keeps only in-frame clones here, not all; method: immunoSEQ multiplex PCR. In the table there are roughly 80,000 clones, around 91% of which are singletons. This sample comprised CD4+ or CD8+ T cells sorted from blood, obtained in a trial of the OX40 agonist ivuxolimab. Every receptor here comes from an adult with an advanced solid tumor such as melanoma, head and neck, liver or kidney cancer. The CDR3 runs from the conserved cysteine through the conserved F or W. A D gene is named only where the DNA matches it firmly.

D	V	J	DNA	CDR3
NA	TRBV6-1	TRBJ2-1	TGTGCCAGCAGTGGGATGGGGGTCAATGAGCAGTTCTTC	CASSGMGVNEQFF
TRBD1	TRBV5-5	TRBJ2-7	TGTGCCAGCAGCCGTGGCGGACAGGGGAACTCCTACGAGCAGTACTTC	CASSRGGQGNSYEQYF
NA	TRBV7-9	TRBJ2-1	TGTGCCAGCAGCTTAGGGCTTGGGGCCAATGAGCAGTTCTTC	CASSLGLGANEQFF
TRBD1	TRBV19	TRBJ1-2	TGTGCCAGTAGCGACAGGGGTTGGGGCTACACCTTC	CASSDRGWGYTF
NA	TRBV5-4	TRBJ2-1	TGTGCCAGCAGCTTCCGTCGAGCGGTGAATGAGCAGTTCTTC	CASSFRRAVNEQFF
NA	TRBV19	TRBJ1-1	TGTGCCAGTAGTATGGTGACGAACACTGAAGCTTTCTTT	CASSMVTNTEAFF
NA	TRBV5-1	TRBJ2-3	TGCGCCAGCAGCTTGAGTAGCGGAGCAGATACGCAGTATTTT	CASSLSSGADTQYF
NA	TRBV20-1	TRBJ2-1	TGCAGTGCTAGGGAGTCCGAGCAGTTCTTC	CSARESEQFF
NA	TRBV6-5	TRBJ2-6	TGTGCCAGCAGTTCGTCCGGTGCTGGGGCCAACGTCCTGACTTTC	CASSSSGAGANVLTF
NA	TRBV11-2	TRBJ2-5	TGTGCCAGCAGCTTGTTCCTTGAGGAGACCCAGTACTTC	CASSLFLEETQYF